This T cell receptor beta chain was profiled in a study of T cells in Graves' hyperthyroidism and ophthalmopathy. Graves' hyperthyroidism is called stable when ophthalmopathy does not progress within 18 months. What was amplified from RNA transcripts were TCR beta CDR3 regions. The HTBI primer set drove a first-round RT-PCR of the TCR CDR3. TCRdb fed the multiplex PCR reads into MiXCR, producing one record per CDR3 protein. The sample consists of over 500,000 distinct CDR3 sequences, 12% to 15% of them appearing once. This clonotype was observed many times. The source is a woman between 35 and 50 years old with Graves' hyperthyroidism. Sequences were obtained from blood.

The CDR3 coding sequence is TGTGCCAGCAGAGGACCGTCAGCCTACGAGCAGTACTTC. It codes for CASRGPSAYEQYF. The rearrangement links TRBV2 to TRBJ2-7; D is unclear. CDR1 SNHLY and CDR2 FYNNEI come from the germline V gene. The V end was cut by 6 bases, the J end by 2 bases, with 11 bases between. CDR3 length: 13 residues.